These 5 T cell receptor beta chains came from one sample sequenced in a study of T cells expressing NK-cell markers. Reanalyzing the 5' RACE reads, TCRdb keeps one entry per CDR3 protein, without DNA. This table holds a few hundred thousand distinct CDR3 sequences. Sequencing was performed on blood T cells: a sorted CD56 or NKG2C T cell subset, CD4+ or CD8+ T cells, or bulk PBMC T cells (not recorded which). These receptor sequences come from a man aged 18 to 35 in good health.

The V gene is TRBV9, the J gene TRBJ2-1; TCRdb reports TRBD2, a call that lacks DNA to check it against. Per germline, CDR1 SGDLS and CDR2 YYNGEE. This CDR3 comprises 17 residues. The CDR3 loop reads CASSVGAGGPELNEQFF. The whole variable domain, remainder taken from reference TRBV9 and TRBJ2-1, is DSGVTQTPKHLITATGQRVTLRCSPRSGDLSVYWYQQSLDQGLQFLIQYYNGEERAKGNILERFSAQQFPDLHSELNLSSLELGDSALYFCASSVGAGGPELNEQFFGPGTRLTVL.

The gene calls are TRBV14 and TRBJ2-5; lacking DNA, the TRBD2 call made by TCRdb goes unchecked. Germline values: CDR1 SGHDN, CDR2 FVKESK. The length of the CDR3 is 15 residues. This CDR3 reads CASSPSFSPGETQYF.

This rearrangement joins TRBV24-1 to TRBJ2-2; TCRdb reports TRBD1, a call that lacks DNA to check it against. Per germline, CDR1 KGHDR and CDR2 SFDVKD. The CDR3 has 16 residues. The CDR3 loop reads CATSDFRDVSTGELFF.

This chain uses TRBV9 with TRBJ1-6; TCRdb's assignment of TRBD1 cannot be checked, as there is no DNA. The CDR3 loop spans 15 amino acids. CDR1 SGDLS and CDR2 YYNGEE come from the germline V gene. This CDR3 is CASSARQGSRSPLHF.

J is TRBJ2-1 and V is TRBV14. CDR3 length: 14 residues. CDR1 is SGHDN and CDR2 is FVKESK in the germline V gene. The CDR3 sequence: CASSQGEYINEQFF.